Below, 24 T cell receptor beta chains from the same sample are listed, as sequenced in a study of blood T cell repertoires in COVID-19. Generated by immunoSEQ multiplex PCR, the TCRdb table keeps only in-frame clones and is missing some. The sample includes approximately 200,000 clones, around 87% of them seen just once. The sequenced sample was PBMCs or T cells enriched from blood (not recorded which). Receptors originate from a woman younger than 45 who had recovered from COVID-19.

This chain uses TRBV7-2 with TRBJ1-4; 12 nucleotides align to TRBD1. Germline V gene lookup returns CDR1 SGHTA and CDR2 FQGNSA. V lost 6 bases, J lost 7 bases, and 6 bases stayed unmatched. The CDR3 has 15 residues. The CDR3 sequence is CASRAGTGGGEKLFF. CDR3 bases: TGTGCCAGCAGGGCCGGGACAGGGGGCGGTGAAAAACTGTTTTTT.

The CDR3 sequence is CASSPGTGPPYEQYF. The CDR3 nucleotides are TGCGCCAGCAGCCCTGGGACAGGGCCACCCTACGAGCAGTACTTC. This chain uses TRBV4-1 with TRBJ2-7; 9 bases align to TRBD1. CDR3 size: 15 residues. V gave up 4 bases and J gave up 2 bases; unmatched junction bases: 6. In germline, CDR1 is MGHRA, CDR2 YSYEKL.

This chain joins TRBV3-1 (or the pseudogene TRBV3-2) and TRBJ2-4; D call uncertain. Trimming removed 4 bases from V and 1 base from J, with 11 bases in between. Germline assignment: CDR1 LGHDT and CDR2 YNNKEL (reference sequence). CDR3 length equals 15 residues. CDR3 protein: CASSLRFGAKNIQYF. CDR3 DNA: TGTGCCAGCAGCCTCCGGTTCGGGGCCAAAAACATTCAGTACTTC.

The genes are TRBV9 and TRBJ1-2; 10 nucleotides match TRBD1. With V trimmed by 0 bases and J by 4 bases, 9 bases remained unmatched. The CDR3 runs 17 residues. The germline gives CDR1 SGDLS, CDR2 YYNGEE. CDR3 coding DNA: TGTGCCAGCAGCGTAGGGGACAGGGGCCCCCCGGGCTATGGCTACACCTTC. This sequence encodes CASSVGDRGPPGYGYTF.

This clone was found a few times. The chain combines TRBV9 with TRBJ2-1; 8 nucleotides line up with TRBD2. Germline V gene lookup returns CDR1 SGDLS and CDR2 YYNGEE. The CDR3 length is 16 residues. V lost 2 bases to trimming and J lost 4 bases; unmatched junction nucleotides: 8. The CDR3 spells CASSVGGRLTYNEQFF. The CDR3 coding sequence is TGTGCCAGCAGCGTTGGCGGGAGGTTAACTTACAATGAGCAGTTCTTC.

V usage is TRBV7-3 and J usage is TRBJ1-1, with D hard to call. Germline lookup yields CDR1 SGHTA and CDR2 FQGTGA. There are 14 residues in the CDR3. Trimming removed 5 bases from V and 1 base from J, with 11 bases in between. The DNA of the CDR3 is TGTGCCAGCAGCGCGAGCGGTGAGAACACTGAAGCTTTCTTT. Translation gives CASSASGENTEAFF.

This chain uses TRBV24-1 with TRBJ2-3; 8 bases align to TRBD2. The CDR3 runs 17 residues. V lost 4 bases, J lost 2 bases, and 10 bases stayed unmatched. Per germline, CDR1 KGHDR and CDR2 SFDVKD. DNA for the CDR3: TGTGCCACCAGTGACCCGAAGATAGCGGGAAACACAGATACGCAGTATTTT. It translates to CATSDPKIAGNTDTQYF.

The chain carries TRBV7-2 and TRBJ2-5, with a weak D call TRBD2 (6 bases). The CDR3 contains 17 residues. Germline V gene sequence: CDR1 SGHTA, CDR2 FQGNSA. V was trimmed by 3 bases and J by 5 bases, leaving 22 bases between them. The CDR3 sequence: CASSLSMTSTGVETQYF. DNA for the CDR3: TGTGCCAGCAGCTTGTCTATGACTAGTACGGGGGTGGAGACCCAGTACTTC.

The rearrangement links TRBV6-5 to TRBJ2-2; possible D gene TRBD1, 5 bases. Trimming took 7 bases from V and 5 from J, leaving 8 bases between them. This CDR3 is built from 12 residues. Germline V gene sequence: CDR1 MNHEY, CDR2 SVGAGI. This chain's CDR3 is CASTQGTGELFF. In DNA form, the CDR3 reads TGTGCCAGCACCCAGGGAACCGGGGAGCTGTTTTTT.

This chain links TRBV5-1 with TRBJ2-3; 10 bases align to TRBD2. This CDR3 contains 14 residues. V was pared by 7 bases and J by 3 bases, with 5 bases of the junction left unmatched. Germline CDR1 is SGHRS and CDR2 is YFSETQ. This CDR3 is CASGPGLATDTQYF. DNA of the CDR3: TGCGCCAGCGGGCCGGGACTAGCGACAGATACGCAGTATTTT. Drawing the rest from reference TRBV5-1 and TRBJ2-3, the complete variable domain is KAGVTQTPRYLIKTRGQQVTLSCSPISGHRSVSWYQQTPGQGLQFLFEYFSETQRNKGNFPGRFSGRQFSNSRSEMNVSTLELGDSALYLCASGPGLATDTQYFGPGTRLTVL.

The chain employs TRBV3-1 (or the pseudogene TRBV3-2) and TRBJ1-2; possibly TRBD1 for D (5 bases). The germline CDR1 and CDR2 sequences are LGHDT and YNNKEL (reference sequence). The CDR3 is 14 amino acids. V shed 1 base and J shed 3 bases, with 9 bases lying between them. CDR3 protein: CASSQAGGDYGYTF. CDR3 DNA sequence: TGTGCCAGCAGCCAAGCGGGAGGGGACTATGGCTACACCTTC.

This chain uses TRBV12-5 with TRBJ1-1; TRBD1 aligns across 7 bases. Trimming at V came to 0 bases and at J to 4 bases, leaving 11 bases not matched to a gene. CDR3 length: 17 amino acids. CDR1 and CDR2 from the germline V gene are LGHNT and FRNRAP. The CDR3 loop is CASGLVFLEGAGTEAFF. The CDR3, as DNA: TGTGCTAGTGGTTTGGTATTTCTGGAGGGGGCAGGCACTGAAGCTTTCTTT. The full variable domain, its missing parts supplied by reference TRBV12-5 and TRBJ1-1, is DARVTQTPRHKVTEMGQEVTMRCQPILGHNTVFWYRQTMMQGLELLAYFRNRAPLDDSGMPKDRFSAEMPDATLATLKIQPSEPRDSAVYFCASGLVFLEGAGTEAFFGQGTRLTVV.

This chain joins TRBV5-4 and TRBJ2-7; 7 positions match TRBD2. The CDR3 extends over 16 amino acids. Trimming cost V 4 bases and J 2 bases; bases outside gene matches: 12. Germline V gene lookup returns CDR1 SGHNT and CDR2 YYREEE (reference sequence). CDR3 in amino acids: CASSLIAASGTYEQYF. The CDR3 DNA follows: TGTGCCAGCAGCCTAATCGCGGCTAGCGGAACCTACGAGCAGTACTTC.

V usage is TRBV27 and J usage is TRBJ1-2, with D hard to call. This CDR3 has 14 residues. Germline V lookup: CDR1 MNHEY, CDR2 SMNVEV (reference sequence). The V end lost 5 bases, the J end lost 0 bases, and 10 bases lay between the germline ends. CDR3 amino acids: CASSRGDANYGYTF. CDR3 coding DNA: TGTGCCAGCAGTCGCGGAGATGCTAACTATGGCTACACCTTC.

This clone was counted a single time. The chain is built from TRBV7-9 and TRBJ2-5, with D possibly being TRBD2 (7 bases). The germline V gene encodes CDR1 SEHNR and CDR2 FQNEAQ (reference sequence). This CDR3 region has 15 residues. The V end was cut by 6 bases, the J end by 3 bases, with 17 bases between. Here the CDR3 DNA reads TGTGCCAGCAGTACCCCGGGGGGCCCGAAAGAGACCCAGTACTTC. Its protein product is CASSTPGGPKETQYF.

The chain links TRBV20-1 to TRBJ2-3; 8 positions match TRBD2. V dropped 3 bases and J dropped 0; count of bases not matched to a gene: 5. Germline values: CDR1 DFQATT, CDR2 SNEGSKA (reference sequence). This CDR3 contains 15 residues. CDR3 DNA sequence: TGCAGTGCTAGTCCCCCTAGCGGGAGCACAGATACGCAGTATTTT. Its translation is CSASPPSGSTDTQYF.

CDR3 sequence: CASSVDGGGYTF. CDR3 nucleotide sequence: TGTGCCAGCAGCGTAGACGGGGGTGGCTACACCTTC. V gene TRBV9 combines with J gene TRBJ1-2; the D gene is possibly TRBD1 (5 bases). This CDR3 spans 12 amino acids. V was cut by 0 bases and J by 7 bases, with 7 bases left in between. Germline-derived CDR1 and CDR2 are SGDLS and YYNGEE.

The sample holds one count of this clone. This rearrangement joins TRBV12-3 or TRBV12-4 to TRBJ1-3, with D possibly TRBD1 on 5 matching bases. Trimming took off 3 bases at V and 8 bases at J, with 8 bases between the two ends. This CDR3 contains 12 residues. The CDR3 protein is CASSFGADTIYF. The CDR3, as DNA: TGTGCCAGCAGTTTTGGGGCGGACACCATATATTTT.

The rearrangement links TRBV11-2 to TRBJ1-3; D is ambiguous. V lost 5 bases and J 0 bases, leaving 14 bases between the germline ends. The CDR3 runs to 16 residues. Looked up from germline, CDR1 is SGHAT and CDR2 is FQNNGV. CDR3 bases: TGTGCCAGCAGCCTCATGACTCACCTCTCTGGAAACACCATATATTTT. This translates into CASSLMTHLSGNTIYF.

A few counts support this clone. This chain uses TRBV6-5 with TRBJ1-2, with 7 bases that match TRBD1. CDR1 is MNHEY, CDR2 SVGAGI, per germline. V gave up 2 bases and J gave up 5 bases; unmatched junction bases: 2. The CDR3 has 13 amino acids. CDR3 amino acids: CASSYQGQYGYTF. The CDR3 nucleotides read TGTGCCAGCAGTTACCAGGGACAGTATGGCTACACCTTC.

This sequence joins TRBV12-5 and TRBJ1-1; TRBD1 is a possible D gene (5 bases). The CDR3 has 14 amino acids. Germline CDR1 reads LGHNT; CDR2 reads FRNRAP. The V end lost 3 bases, the J end lost 1 base, and 9 bases lay between the germline ends. CDR3 DNA: TGTGCTAGTGGTTTACGGGGGACGAACACTGAAGCTTTCTTT. Translated: CASGLRGTNTEAFF.

The rearrangement joins TRBV28 to TRBJ1-1; D remains unclear. The CDR3 consists of 14 residues. V shed 6 bases and J shed 10 bases, with 21 bases lying between them. Germline V gene sequence: CDR1 MDHEN, CDR2 SYDVKM. The CDR3 spells CASSPLEASRPAFF. CDR3 nucleotide sequence: TGTGCCAGCAGCCCCCTCGAGGCCTCCCGACCAGCTTTCTTT.

V usage is TRBV19 and J usage is TRBJ2-5; 8 nucleotides match TRBD1. Looked up from germline, CDR1 is LNHDA and CDR2 is SQIVND (reference sequence). V lost 8 bases, J lost 4 bases, and 3 bases stayed unmatched. The CDR3 runs to 12 residues. The CDR3 here is CASSGQGETQYF. The DNA of the CDR3 is TGTGCCAGTTCCGGACAGGGAGAGACCCAGTACTTC.

The rearrangement joins TRBV6-5 to TRBJ1-1; 10 positions agree with TRBD1. After removal of 6 bases from V and 7 bases from J, the junction contained 11 bases not matched to a gene. Germline CDR1 and CDR2: MNHEY and SVGAGI. The CDR3 has 15 residues. CDR3 bases: TGTGCCAGCAGGGGACAGGGGAGGGCCTCAATTGAAGCTTTCTTT. It specifies CASRGQGRASIEAFF.